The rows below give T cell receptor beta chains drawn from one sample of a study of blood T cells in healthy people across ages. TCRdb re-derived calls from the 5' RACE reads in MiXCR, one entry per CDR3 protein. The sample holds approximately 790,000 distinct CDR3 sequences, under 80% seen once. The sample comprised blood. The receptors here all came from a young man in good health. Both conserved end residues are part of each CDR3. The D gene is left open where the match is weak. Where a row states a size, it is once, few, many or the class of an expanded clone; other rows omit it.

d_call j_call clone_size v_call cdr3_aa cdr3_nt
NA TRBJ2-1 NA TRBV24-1 CATSDLETSWGHNEQFF TGTGCCACCAGTGATTTGGAGACAAGTTGGGGGCACAATGAGCAGTTCTTC
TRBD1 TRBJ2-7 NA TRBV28 CASSPAGTGGFEQYF TGTGCCAGCAGTCCAGCCGGGACAGGGGGCTTCGAGCAGTACTTC
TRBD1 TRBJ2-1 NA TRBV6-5 CAGSGTGGAFNEQFF TGTGCCGGCAGTGGGACAGGGGGCGCTTTTAATGAGCAGTTCTTC
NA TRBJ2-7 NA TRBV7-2 CASSFLEIGHEQYF TGTGCCAGCAGCTTCTTAGAGATCGGCCACGAGCAGTACTTC
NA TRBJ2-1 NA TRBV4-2 CASSQGRGDIYEQFF TGTGCCAGCAGCCAAGGTCGGGGGGACATTTATGAGCAGTTCTTC
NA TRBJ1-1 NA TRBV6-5 CASSSPGLKEAFF TGTGCCAGCAGTTCTCCAGGTCTGAAAGAAGCTTTCTTT
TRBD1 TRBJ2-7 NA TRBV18 CASSPQGDSYDVQYF TGTGCCAGCTCACCACAGGGGGACAGCTACGATGTGCAGTACTTC
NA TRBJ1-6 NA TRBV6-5 CASNLRPGRNSPLHF TGTGCCAGCAACTTACGTCCAGGGCGAAATTCACCCCTCCACTTT
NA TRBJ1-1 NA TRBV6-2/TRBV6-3 CASSYSFLNTEAFF TGTGCCAGCAGTTACTCTTTTCTGAACACTGAAGCTTTCTTT
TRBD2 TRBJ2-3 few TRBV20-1 CSARNTGTTRISTDTQYF TGCAGTGCTAGAAACACCGGGACTACCCGAATTAGCACAGATACGCAGTATTTT
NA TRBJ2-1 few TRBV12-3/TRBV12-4 CASSRRGFLEYNEQFF TGTGCCAGCAGCCGCCGCGGCTTTTTAGAGTACAATGAGCAGTTCTTC
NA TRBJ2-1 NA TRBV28 CASRVGIRHEQFF TGTGCCAGCAGGGTAGGAATACGGCATGAGCAGTTCTTC
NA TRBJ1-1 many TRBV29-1 CSVSIPGQNTEAFF TGCAGCGTTTCTATACCGGGACAGAACACTGAAGCTTTCTTT
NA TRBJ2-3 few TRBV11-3 CASSLGGQLTDTQYF TGTGCCAGCAGCTTAGGTGGACAGCTCACAGATACGCAGTATTTT
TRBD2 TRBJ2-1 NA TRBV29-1 CSVATSGGDNEQFF TGCAGCGTGGCTACTAGCGGGGGGGACAATGAGCAGTTCTTC
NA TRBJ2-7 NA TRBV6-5 CASSDSANSYEQYF TGTGCCAGCAGTGACAGTGCCAACTCCTACGAGCAGTACTTC
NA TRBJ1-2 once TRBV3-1 CASSPTRNRQGDGYTF TGTGCCAGCAGCCCCACGCGGAATAGGCAAGGGGATGGCTACACCTTC
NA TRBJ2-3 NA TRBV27 CASSFWSAGPTDTQYF TGTGCCAGCAGTTTTTGGTCAGCAGGTCCCACAGATACGCAGTATTTT
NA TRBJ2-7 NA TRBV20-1 CSARALGAGKYEQYF TGCAGTGCTCGGGCCCTTGGGGCAGGGAAGTACGAGCAGTACTTC
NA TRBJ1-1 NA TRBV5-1 CASSLTPGLGTEAFF TGCGCCAGCAGCTTGACTCCCGGGCTCGGGACTGAAGCTTTCTTT
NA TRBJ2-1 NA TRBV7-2 CASSVHGPREVGQETQFF TGTGCCAGCAGCGTACACGGTCCCAGGGAGGTTGGGCAAGAGACCCAGTTCTTC
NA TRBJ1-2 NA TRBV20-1 CSARAPWTPRTGNYGYTF TGCAGTGCTAGGGCGCCTTGGACACCGAGAACTGGGAACTATGGCTACACCTTC
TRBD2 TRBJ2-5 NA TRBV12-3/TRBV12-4 CASSAPWASGGQETQYF TGTGCCAGCAGTGCTCCTTGGGCTAGCGGGGGCCAAGAGACCCAGTACTTC
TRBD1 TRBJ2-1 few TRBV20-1 CSARVRGGTLNEQFF TGCAGTGCTAGAGTTCGAGGGGGCACCCTCAATGAGCAGTTCTTC
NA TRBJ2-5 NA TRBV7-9 CATGRLAVQETQYF TGTGCCACCGGACGTTTGGCGGTACAAGAGACCCAGTACTTC
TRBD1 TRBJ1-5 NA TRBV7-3 CASSSTGMQPQHF TGTGCCAGCAGCTCGACAGGGATGCAGCCCCAGCATTTT
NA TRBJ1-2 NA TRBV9 CASSENPLRRPGYGYTF TGTGCCAGCAGCGAGAACCCTCTTCGGCGCCCTGGCTATGGCTACACCTTC
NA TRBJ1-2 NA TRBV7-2 CASSLAVRGIEDGYTF TGTGCCAGCAGCTTAGCGGTCAGGGGAATTGAGGATGGCTACACCTTC
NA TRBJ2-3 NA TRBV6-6 CASRSDYSTDTQYF TGTGCCAGCAGATCTGACTACAGCACAGATACGCAGTATTTT
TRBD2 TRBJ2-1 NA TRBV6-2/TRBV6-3 CASRDYSGTSGGDEQFF TGTGCCAGCAGAGACTACTCCGGGACTAGCGGGGGGGATGAGCAGTTCTTC
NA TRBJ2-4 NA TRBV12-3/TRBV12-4 CASSSIWTEAALGAKNIQYF TGTGCCAGCAGTTCCATCTGGACTGAAGCGGCCTTGGGCGCCAAAAACATTCAGTACTTC
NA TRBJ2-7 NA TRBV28 CASSLWDEQYF TGTGCCAGCAGTTTGTGGGACGAGCAGTACTTC
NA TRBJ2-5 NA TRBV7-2 CASSLAKDTPGETQYF TGTGCCAGCAGCTTAGCGAAGGACACCCCAGGAGAGACCCAGTACTTC
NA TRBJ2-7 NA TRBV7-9 CASSLLREEYEQYF TGTGCCAGCAGCTTACTTCGGGAAGAGTACGAGCAGTACTTC
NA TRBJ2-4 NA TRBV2 CASSDGNIQYF TGTGCCAGCAGTGACGGGAACATTCAGTACTTC
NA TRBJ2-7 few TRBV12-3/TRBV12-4 CASSPRGQDEQYF TGTGCCAGCAGTCCCCGGGGGCAAGACGAGCAGTACTTC
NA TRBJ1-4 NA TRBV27 CASSPITGATNEKLFF TGTGCCAGCAGTCCCATCACAGGCGCAACTAATGAAAAACTGTTTTTT
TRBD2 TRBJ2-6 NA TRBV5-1 CASSLASGGPKSGANVLTF TGCGCCAGCAGCTTGGCGAGCGGGGGGCCAAAATCTGGGGCCAACGTCCTGACTTTC
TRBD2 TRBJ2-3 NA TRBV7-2 CASSLRAGDHTQYF TGTGCCAGCAGCTTAAGAGCGGGGGACCATACGCAGTATTTT
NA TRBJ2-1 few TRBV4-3 CASSFLKGDEQFF TGCGCCAGCAGCTTCCTCAAGGGCGATGAGCAGTTCTTC
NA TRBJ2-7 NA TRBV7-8 CASSPRAGGSYEQYF TGTGCCAGCAGCCCCCGGGCAGGAGGCTCCTACGAGCAGTACTTC
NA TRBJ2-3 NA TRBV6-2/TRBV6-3 CASSYLPVIDTQYF TGTGCCAGCAGTTATCTGCCAGTGATAGATACGCAGTATTTT
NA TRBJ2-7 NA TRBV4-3 CASSQGPDFSYEQYF TGCGCCAGCAGCCAAGGGCCTGACTTCTCCTACGAGCAGTACTTC
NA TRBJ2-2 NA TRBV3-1 CASSQVPSLAGELFF TGTGCCAGCAGCCAAGTTCCTAGCCTCGCCGGGGAGCTGTTTTTT
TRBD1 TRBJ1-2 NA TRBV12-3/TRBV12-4 CASSFPDRNYYGYTF TGTGCCAGCAGTTTCCCGGACAGGAACTACTATGGCTACACCTTC
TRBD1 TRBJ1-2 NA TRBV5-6 CASSWRGTVGYGYTF TGTGCCAGCAGCTGGAGAGGGACAGTCGGCTATGGCTACACCTTC
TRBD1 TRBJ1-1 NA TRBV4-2 CASRRTGTGSTEAFF TGTGCCAGCAGACGCACCGGGACAGGGTCGACTGAAGCTTTCTTT
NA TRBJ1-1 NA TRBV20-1 CSARPADGPNTEAFF TGCAGTGCTAGACCAGCGGACGGACCGAACACTGAAGCTTTCTTT
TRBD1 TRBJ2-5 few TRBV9 CASSLRTGGLQETQYF TGTGCCAGCAGCTTGAGGACAGGGGGCCTCCAAGAGACCCAGTACTTC
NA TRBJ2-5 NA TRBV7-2 CASSPAGAPETQYF TGTGCCAGCAGCCCGGCGGGCGCCCCAGAGACCCAGTACTTC
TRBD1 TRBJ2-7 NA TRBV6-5 CASSYIRGQGAQYEQYF TGTGCCAGCAGTTACATCCGAGGACAGGGGGCGCAGTACGAGCAGTACTTC
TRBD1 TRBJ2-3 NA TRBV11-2 CASSLGQGVATDTQYF TGTGCCAGCAGCCTGGGACAGGGGGTGGCCACAGATACGCAGTATTTT
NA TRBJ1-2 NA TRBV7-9 CASSLEHNYGYTF TGTGCCAGCAGCTTAGAACACAACTATGGCTACACCTTC
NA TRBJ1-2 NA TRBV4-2 CASSQDPGRDYGYTF TGTGCCAGCAGCCAAGATCCCGGCAGGGACTATGGCTACACCTTC